Listed below are T cell receptor beta chains from one sample, sequenced in a study of T-cell memory formation after mild COVID-19. TCRdb redid the calling of the 5' RACE reads with MiXCR, one entry per CDR3 protein. The table records around 200,000 distinct CDR3 sequences, about a fifth of them present only once. Material: PBMCs or a T cell subset sorted from them (not recorded which). These receptors were collected from a man aged 18 to 30 who had mild COVID-19 (a few samples of this study predate the infection). Cell type and time point are not known. The CDR3 runs from the conserved cysteine through the conserved F or W. D genes are given only for firm matches. Expanded clones get a size class; other rows say once, few or many, or leave the size out.

d_gene	abundance	v_gene	j_gene	CDR3nt	CDR3aa
NA	few	TRBV12-3/TRBV12-4	TRBJ1-5	TGTGCCAGCTCCCGCCACCGGCTAGGGGGAAGGCAGCCCCAGCATTTT	CASSRHRLGGRQPQHF
NA	few	TRBV5-6	TRBJ1-2	TGTGCCAGCAGCTTGGGACAGACCCTCTATGGCTACACCTTC	CASSLGQTLYGYTF
TRBD1	few	TRBV5-8	TRBJ1-1	TGTGCCAGCAGCTTTCGGGACAGGGAGGGGACTGAAGCTTTCTTT	CASSFRDREGTEAFF
NA	many	TRBV4-2	TRBJ1-6	TGTGCCAGCAGCCAAGAAGGTGGCCCTTATTCACCCCTCCACTTT	CASSQEGGPYSPLHF
TRBD2	NA	TRBV6-2/TRBV6-3	TRBJ2-3	TGTGCCAGCAGTACCCGACTAGCGGGGGGCACAGATACGCAGTATTTT	CASSTRLAGGTDTQYF
NA	NA	TRBV20-1	TRBJ1-2	TGCAGTCTAACAATGGGAGCTAACTATGGCTACACCTTC	CSLTMGANYGYTF
TRBD2	NA	TRBV12-3/TRBV12-4	TRBJ2-5	TGTGCCAGCAACAACTCGGGGGGGCGCGCTAGGAAAGAGACCCAGTACTTC	CASNNSGGRARKETQYF
NA	NA	TRBV7-2	TRBJ1-2	TGTGCCAGCAGCCCACAACCGCCGGGGCTGGGGGATGGCTACACCTTC	CASSPQPPGLGDGYTF
TRBD2	NA	TRBV20-1	TRBJ2-5	TGCAGTGCTCTTGATGCGGGGGGACCACAAGAGACCCAGTACTTC	CSALDAGGPQETQYF
NA	NA	TRBV5-1	TRBJ2-7	TGCGCCAGCAGCTACGGACAGGCGGGGGACGAGCAGTACTTC	CASSYGQAGDEQYF
NA	NA	TRBV7-2	TRBJ2-1	TGTGCCAGCAGCTTTCTCCGGGGGAGTGAGCAGTTCTTC	CASSFLRGSEQFF
NA	few	TRBV28	TRBJ2-6	TGTGCCAGCCTCCCTGTTTCTGGGGCCAACGTCCTGACTTTC	CASLPVSGANVLTF
NA	few	TRBV27	TRBJ1-3	TGTGCCAGCTCCATTCGGGGCTCTGGAAACACCATATATTTT	CASSIRGSGNTIYF
TRBD1	NA	TRBV24-1	TRBJ1-2	TGTGCCACCAGTGAGACAGGGAAATATGGCTACACCTTC	CATSETGKYGYTF
NA	few	TRBV5-1	TRBJ1-6	TGCGCCAGCAGCTTGGAGTCCAATTCACCCCTCCACTTT	CASSLESNSPLHF
NA	few	TRBV5-1	TRBJ2-2	TGCGCCAGCAGCTTCGGGACGGCTAACACCGGGGAGCTGTTTTTT	CASSFGTANTGELFF
TRBD1	NA	TRBV5-1	TRBJ2-6	TGCGCCAGCAGCATCAGAGGGGGCGCTTCTGGGGCCAACGTCCTGACTTTC	CASSIRGGASGANVLTF
TRBD1	once	TRBV3-1	TRBJ2-5	TGTGCCAGCAGCCATCCCCCGGGACAGGGGTGGGAGACCCAGTACTTC	CASSHPPGQGWETQYF
NA	NA	TRBV20-1	TRBJ2-3	TGCAGTGCCCGGGACTTCACAGATACGCAGTATTTT	CSARDFTDTQYF
TRBD2	NA	TRBV6-2/TRBV6-3	TRBJ2-7	TGTGCCAGCAGGAGATCTAGCGGTGGTGGCGAGCAGTACTTC	CASRRSSGGGEQYF
TRBD1	many	TRBV27	TRBJ1-5	TGTGCCAGCAGTTTAGTTGGGACAGCCAGCAATCAGCCCCAGCATTTT	CASSLVGTASNQPQHF
NA	many	TRBV7-2	TRBJ1-5	TGTGCCAGCAGCCCCGGTGGAAATCAGCCCCAGCATTTT	CASSPGGNQPQHF
NA	few	TRBV6-1	TRBJ1-5	TGTGCCAGCAAGTTCGTGCCCTTCGGCAATCAGCCCCAGCATTTT	CASKFVPFGNQPQHF
NA	NA	TRBV3-1	TRBJ2-4	TGTGCCAGCAGCCCACGTTACGACATTCAGTACTTC	CASSPRYDIQYF
TRBD1	few	TRBV15	TRBJ1-5	TGTGCCACCAGCAGAGCCGGGACAGGGAATCAGCCCCAGCATTTT	CATSRAGTGNQPQHF
TRBD2	NA	TRBV4-2	TRBJ2-3	TGTGCCAGCAGCCAAGGGCTAGCGGCTAGCACAGATACGCAGTATTTT	CASSQGLAASTDTQYF
NA	NA	TRBV30	TRBJ2-3	TGTGCCTGGAGTACAAGCTACACAGATACGCAGTATTTT	CAWSTSYTDTQYF
NA	many	TRBV12-3/TRBV12-4	TRBJ2-2	TGTGCCAGCAGTTTGGGGCAGGGGCGGATCGGGGAGCTGTTTTTT	CASSLGQGRIGELFF
NA	few	TRBV24-1	TRBJ2-1	TGTGCCACAACCGACGGCTACAATGAGCAGTTCTTC	CATTDGYNEQFF
TRBD1	many	TRBV5-6	TRBJ2-7	TGTGCCAGCAGCTTGACAGGGGACGAGCAGTACTTC	CASSLTGDEQYF
NA	NA	TRBV5-1	TRBJ1-1	TGCGCCAGCAGCTTGAAAAGAGACACTGAAGCTTTCTTT	CASSLKRDTEAFF
NA	NA	TRBV5-1	TRBJ2-5	TGCGCCAGCAGCTTGAATCCGGGAGAGCAAGAGACCCAGTACTTC	CASSLNPGEQETQYF
TRBD2	NA	TRBV5-1	TRBJ2-1	TGCGCCAGCAGCTTAGAGCGGGGTTGGAATGAGCAGTTCTTC	CASSLERGWNEQFF
NA	few	TRBV6-6	TRBJ1-1	TGTGCCAGCAGTTACCCAAAATTAGAAGCTTTCTTT	CASSYPKLEAFF
NA	few	TRBV7-9	TRBJ1-2	TGTGCCAGCAGCTTCGACGGATATGGCTACACCTTC	CASSFDGYGYTF
NA	NA	TRBV6-5	TRBJ1-1	TGTGCCAGCAGTAACCCCGGGACGGCTGGCACTGAAGCTTTCTTT	CASSNPGTAGTEAFF
NA	many	TRBV25-1	TRBJ2-3	TGTGCCAGCGCTCGGGACTCAGATACGCAGTATTTT	CASARDSDTQYF
TRBD2	NA	TRBV5-4	TRBJ2-3	TGTGCCAGCAGCGCCGGGACTAGCGGGGGTAATACGCAGTATTTT	CASSAGTSGGNTQYF
NA	NA	TRBV7-9	TRBJ2-1	TGTGCCAGCGGGCCGAGGCGGGGGCCCGACTCCTACAATGAGCAGTTCTTC	CASGPRRGPDSYNEQFF
NA	NA	TRBV20-1	TRBJ2-5	TGCAGTGCTAGAGGGGGGCAGACAGAGACCCAGTACTTC	CSARGGQTETQYF
NA	few	TRBV7-2	TRBJ1-2	TGTGCCAGCAGCTCGCCGGGAGTTGGCTATGGCTACACCTTC	CASSSPGVGYGYTF
NA	NA	TRBV25-1	TRBJ1-1	TGTGCCAGCCTCCCGGCCGGGGGGCCTGAAGCTTTCTTT	CASLPAGGPEAFF
NA	few	TRBV12-3/TRBV12-4	TRBJ1-1	TGTGCCAGCAGCTCCCAGCAGAACACTGAAGCTTTCTTT	CASSSQQNTEAFF
TRBD2	few	TRBV20-1	TRBJ2-1	TGCAGTGCTCTGGGACTAGCGGGGGGGCGTTACAATGAGCAGTTCTTC	CSALGLAGGRYNEQFF
NA	many	TRBV6-6	TRBJ2-5	TGTGCCAGCAGTAAAAGCCACGAAGGGACCCAGTACTTC	CASSKSHEGTQYF
TRBD1	NA	TRBV6-5	TRBJ2-7	TGTGCCAGCAGCCCTAGACAGGGAGTAAGCTCCTACGAGCAGTACTTC	CASSPRQGVSSYEQYF
NA	NA	TRBV6-6	TRBJ1-3	TGTGCCAGCAGTTTTTCTCAGCAAGGAAACACCATATATTTT	CASSFSQQGNTIYF